This TCR beta chain was sequenced during a study of CXCR3-negative and CXCR3-positive naive CD8 T cells. Findings and limits, study-wide: CXCR3-positive naive cells had more hydrophobic TRB CDR3s than CXCR3-negative naive cells.

A remark on this clonotype: The antigen remains undetermined.

Through 5' RACE with UMI labels, the TRB cDNA libraries were prepared. TCRdb reanalyzed the 5' RACE reads, giving one entry per CDR3 protein sequence and no DNA. The sample yields 120,000 to 150,000 distinct CDR3 sequences, of which the top ten take up roughly 0.27%. The V gene's germline CDR1 is SQVTM and CDR2 ANQGSEA. The CDR3 sequence is 14 residues long. This rearrangement joins TRBV29-1 to TRBJ1-1; TCRdb returns TRBD1, unconfirmable since there is no DNA. The sequencing sample was made of naive CXCR3+ CD8+ T cells from blood. Noted subset: CD45RO-CCR7+CD27+CD95- naive CD8+ T cells expressing CXCR3 (TNR3+). The TCR comes from a human donor in good health. Some clones in this sample may be carry-over from other donors' samples. CDR3 protein: CSVAGGITNTEAFF. Together with reference TRBV29-1 and TRBJ1-1, the CDR3 gives the full variable domain: SAVISQKPSRDICQRGTSLTIQCQVDSQVTMMFWYRQQPGQSLTLIATANQGSEATYESGFVIDKFPISRPNLTFSTLTVSNMSPEDSSIYLCSVAGGITNTEAFFGQGTRLTVV.